One and the same sample provided the 8 T cell receptor beta chains below, sequenced in a study of blood T cell repertoires in COVID-19. Produced via immunoSEQ multiplex PCR; TCRdb's table is partial and in-frame only. The data show over 200,000 clones, roughly 87% seen once. The sample taken for sequencing was peripheral blood. The receptor set was obtained from a man in his forties with active or convalescent COVID-19.

The J gene is TRBJ1-3, the V gene TRBV6-5; D ambiguous. This CDR3 is 12 amino acids long. Per the germline V gene, CDR1 is MNHEY and CDR2 is SVGAGI. V lost 6 bases and J 7 bases, leaving 10 bases between the germline ends. CDR3: CASRDIGNTIYF. As DNA, the CDR3 is TGTGCCAGCAGGGATATCGGGAACACCATATATTTT.

CDR3: CAWETGMNTEAFF. The DNA of the CDR3 is TGTGCCTGGGAGACAGGGATGAACACTGAAGCTTTCTTT. The chain couples TRBV30 to TRBJ1-1; 7 nucleotides line up with TRBD1. Trimming at V came to 5 bases and at J to 0 bases, leaving 3 bases not matched to a gene. Germline CDR1 and CDR2: GTSNPN and SVGIG (reference sequence). CDR3 length: 13 residues. Combining the CDR3 with reference TRBV30 and TRBJ1-1 gives the whole variable domain SQTIHQWPATLVQPVGSPLSLECTVEGTSNPNLYWYRQAAGRGLQLLFYSVGIGQISSEVPQNLSASRPQDRQFILSSKKLLLSDSGFYLCAWETGMNTEAFFGQGTRLTVV.

V and J are TRBV4-1 and TRBJ1-2; no firm D call. The CDR3 runs to 13 residues. The V gene lost 1 base and the J gene lost 8 bases, with 11 bases spanning the gap. Germline CDR1 reads MGHRA; CDR2 reads YSYEKL. CDR3 coding DNA: TGCGCCAGCAGCCAAGGCGAGGGCGGGGGCTACACCTTC. It is translated as CASSQGEGGGYTF.

This clone was detected only a few times. The rearrangement links TRBV19 to TRBJ1-6; possible D gene TRBD1, 5 bases. Germline V gene lookup returns CDR1 LNHDA and CDR2 SQIVND (reference sequence). Between the trimmed V and J ends, which lost 5 bases and 1 base, there was a span of 12 bases. The CDR3 is 16 amino acids. CDR3 sequence: CASSPQGSSYNSPLHF. As DNA, the CDR3 is TGTGCCAGTAGTCCTCAGGGAAGTTCCTATAATTCACCCCTCCACTTT.

This chain joins TRBV2 and TRBJ2-3, with D possibly being TRBD1 (6 bases). CDR1 SNHLY and CDR2 FYNNEI come from the germline V gene. This CDR3 is 12 amino acids long. Here the CDR3 DNA reads TGTGGGGGGCAGGCTAACACAGATACGCAGTATTTT. Its protein product is CGGQANTDTQYF.

The genes are TRBV7-3 and TRBJ2-1; 13 bases agree with TRBD2. The length of the CDR3 is 16 residues. V shed 5 bases and J 4 bases; nucleotides not matched to a gene: 5. Germline V gene sequence: CDR1 SGHTA, CDR2 FQGTGA. The CDR3 region is CASSQGLAGVYNEQFF. The CDR3, as DNA: TGTGCCAGCAGCCAAGGACTAGCGGGGGTTTACAATGAGCAGTTCTTC.

V usage is TRBV5-4 and J usage is TRBJ2-1; D possibly corresponds to TRBD2 (5 bases). Germline values: CDR1 SGHNT, CDR2 YYREEE (reference sequence). The CDR3 consists of 17 residues. Trimming shortened V by 3 bases and J by 1 base, and 17 bases separated the two germline ends. CDR3 in DNA: TGTGCCAGCAGCTCGGGCGGATCAGGAGGATCCTACAATGAGCAGTTCTTC. Encoded protein: CASSSGGSGGSYNEQFF.

The J gene is TRBJ1-6, the V gene TRBV15; D unclear. CDR1 and CDR2 from the germline V gene are LNHNV and YYDKDF (reference sequence). Trimming shortened V by 8 bases and J by 7 bases, and 18 bases separated the two germline ends. The CDR3 extends over 15 amino acids. DNA of the CDR3: TGTGCCACCCGTCGGTCCCGAATCGGGAATTCACCCCTCCACTTT. As protein: CATRRSRIGNSPLHF.